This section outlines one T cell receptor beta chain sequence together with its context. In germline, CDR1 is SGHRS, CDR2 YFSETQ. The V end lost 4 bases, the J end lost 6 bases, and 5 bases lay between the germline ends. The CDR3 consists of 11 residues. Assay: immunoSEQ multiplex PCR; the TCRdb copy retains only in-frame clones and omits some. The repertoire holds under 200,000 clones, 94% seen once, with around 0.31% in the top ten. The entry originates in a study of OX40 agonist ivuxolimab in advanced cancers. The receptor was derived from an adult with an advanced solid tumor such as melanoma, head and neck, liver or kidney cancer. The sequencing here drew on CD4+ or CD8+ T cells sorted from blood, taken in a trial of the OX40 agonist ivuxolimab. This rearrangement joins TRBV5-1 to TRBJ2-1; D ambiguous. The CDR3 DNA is TGCGCCAGCAGCACCACCAATGAGCAGTTCTTC. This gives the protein CASSTTNEQFF.